This TCR beta chain was observed in a study of control samples from healthy donors and cancer patients. Germline V gene lookup returns CDR1 SGHTA and CDR2 FQGNSA. Trimming cost V 2 bases and J 0 bases, with 9 bases left between them. This CDR3 is 15 amino acids long. This table comes from immunoSEQ multiplex PCR, and its TCRdb copy is limited to in-frame clones, with some not included. The sample records about 110,000 clones, around four fifths being singletons. The receptor comes from a man aged 18 to 29 in good health. The sample was blood. V and J are TRBV7-2 and TRBJ2-3; D is perhaps TRBD1 (6 bases). CDR3 in DNA: TGTGCCAGCAGCTTAAGGGACACTAGCACAGATACGCAGTATTTT. It translates to CASSLRDTSTDTQYF.